This is a list of T cell receptor beta chains from one sample in a study of beta chain features in type 1 diabetes. The data were produced by immunoSEQ multiplex PCR, yet TCRdb's version contains in-frame clones alone and is incomplete. The sample has a few hundred thousand clones, approximately 15% seen once. Sequenced: naive CD4+ T cells from blood. All receptors derive from a young man with type 1 diabetes. Both conserved end residues are trimmed from each CDR3. A D gene is named only where the DNA matches it firmly.

TRBD1,TRBV19,ASGDRGWQPQH
NA,TRBV14,ASSQVATGELF
TRBD1,TRBV5-1,ASSSGQGNTEAF
NA,TRBV5-1,ASSAAHSGYGYT
TRBD2,TRBV7-2,ASSFQRGGTDTQY
NA,TRBV7-9,ASRKEESSYNEQF
TRBD2,TRBV5-4,ASSGAGGRGYNEQF
NA,TRBV7-9,ASSSGPEDTEAF
NA,TRBV11-1,ASSPFGGTWDEQY
TRBD2,TRBV11-2,ASARTSGGEVIGELF
TRBD1,TRBV5-6,ASSQGTGGVGNTIY
TRBD1,TRBV2,ASARTGRNQPQH
TRBD1,TRBV18,ASSPPGQGGETQY
TRBD1,TRBV30,AWRRTGIDTQY
NA,TRBV6-5,ASSVQSSSTDTQY
TRBD2,TRBV9,ASSVGLAGHGEQY
NA,TRBV29-1,SVATGLREKLF
TRBD1,TRBV7-9,ASSRGTGETEAF
TRBD1,TRBV7-2,ASSGQAGGTDTQY
TRBD1,TRBV11-2,ASSLGGQGSIYEQY
NA,TRBV5-6,ASSPPTTGELF
NA,TRBV5-1,ASSDQGSSYEQY
TRBD2,TRBV10-3,AISGLAGGSYEQY
NA,TRBV5-1,ASSWTSRQSANEQF